The rows below give T cell receptor beta chains drawn from one sample of a study of blood T cell repertoires in COVID-19. Measured with immunoSEQ multiplex PCR; TCRdb has only the in-frame clones, and not every one. The data hold roughly 250,000 clones, with over 80% observed a single time. What was sequenced was PBMCs or T cells enriched from blood (not recorded which). Every receptor here comes from a woman in her 30s with acute COVID-19. The CDR3 runs from the conserved cysteine through the conserved F or W. The D gene is left open where the match is weak. Size tells how often a clone was seen (once, few, many) or the class of an expanded clone, and some rows leave it out.

clone size: .
D gene: .
V gene: TRBV18
J gene: TRBJ1-5
CDR3 DNA: TGTGCCAGCTCATCCGGGACACCTAATCAGCCCCAGCATTTT
CDR3 protein: CASSSGTPNQPQHF

clone size: .
D gene: TRBD2
V gene: TRBV6-5
J gene: TRBJ2-1
CDR3 DNA: TGTGCCAGCCGCTCCAGCGGGGGGAATGAGCAGTTCTTC
CDR3 protein: CASRSSGGNEQFF

clone size: .
D gene: TRBD1
V gene: TRBV5-1
J gene: TRBJ1-1
CDR3 DNA: TGCGCCAGCAGCTCAGGACAGGGAGCCCCTGAAGCTTTCTTT
CDR3 protein: CASSSGQGAPEAFF

clone size: .
D gene: TRBD2
V gene: TRBV13
J gene: TRBJ2-5
CDR3 DNA: TGTGCCAGCAGCTCCCGGCGGCTAGCGGGGGGGCCGCAAGAGACCCAGTACTTC
CDR3 protein: CASSSRRLAGGPQETQYF

clone size: .
D gene: .
V gene: TRBV6-5
J gene: TRBJ1-1
CDR3 DNA: TGTGCCAGCAGTCCAAGGTTGACGGGCACTGAAGCTTTCTTT
CDR3 protein: CASSPRLTGTEAFF

clone size: .
D gene: TRBD1
V gene: TRBV7-2
J gene: TRBJ1-2
CDR3 DNA: TGTGCCAGCAGCTTACCGCGGACAGGGGACGGAAATCCCTATGGCTACACCTTC
CDR3 protein: CASSLPRTGDGNPYGYTF

clone size: .
D gene: .
V gene: TRBV27
J gene: TRBJ2-3
CDR3 DNA: TGTGCCAGCATAGGGGAAAGAGATACGCAGTATTTT
CDR3 protein: CASIGERDTQYF

clone size: .
D gene: .
V gene: TRBV6-1
J gene: TRBJ2-7
CDR3 DNA: TGTGCCAGCAGTGACAGCGCGGGGATCCACGAGCAGTACTTC
CDR3 protein: CASSDSAGIHEQYF

clone size: .
D gene: .
V gene: TRBV6-2/TRBV6-3
J gene: TRBJ1-1
CDR3 DNA: TGTGCCAGCAGTTACAGGGGTGCGAACACTGAAGCTTTCTTT
CDR3 protein: CASSYRGANTEAFF

clone size: .
D gene: .
V gene: TRBV10-3
J gene: TRBJ1-1
CDR3 DNA: TGTGCCATCAGTGAGTCGGCAGGTTTTAACTTCTTT
CDR3 protein: CAISESAGFNFF

clone size: .
D gene: TRBD1
V gene: TRBV9
J gene: TRBJ1-6
CDR3 DNA: TGTGCCAGCAGCTTCACCGGGACAGGGAGTTCACCCCTCCACTTT
CDR3 protein: CASSFTGTGSSPLHF

clone size: once
D gene: TRBD1
V gene: TRBV5-6
J gene: TRBJ1-5
CDR3 DNA: TGTGCCAGCAGCTTGGGTGACAGGGTTGATCAGCCCCAGCATTTT
CDR3 protein: CASSLGDRVDQPQHF

clone size: .
D gene: .
V gene: TRBV29-1
J gene: TRBJ1-1
CDR3 DNA: TGCAGCGTTGAAGATCTTGAGGGGAGGGTGGACACTGAAGCTTTCTTT
CDR3 protein: CSVEDLEGRVDTEAFF

clone size: .
D gene: .
V gene: TRBV27
J gene: TRBJ1-1
CDR3 DNA: TGTGCCAGCAGTCTGACCCCTGCGGCTATTAACACTGAAGCTTTCTTT
CDR3 protein: CASSLTPAAINTEAFF

clone size: .
D gene: .
V gene: TRBV2
J gene: TRBJ2-3
CDR3 DNA: TGTGCCAGCAGCAGACTAACTAGCACAGATACGCAGTATTTT
CDR3 protein: CASSRLTSTDTQYF

clone size: .
D gene: .
V gene: TRBV4-1
J gene: TRBJ1-5
CDR3 DNA: TGCGCCAGCAATGGGAGTAATAGCAATCAGCCCCAGCATTTT
CDR3 protein: CASNGSNSNQPQHF

clone size: once
D gene: .
V gene: TRBV7-8
J gene: TRBJ1-4
CDR3 DNA: TGTGCCAGCAGCCCACCCCGGGGGATGAATGAAAAACTGTTTTTT
CDR3 protein: CASSPPRGMNEKLFF

clone size: .
D gene: .
V gene: TRBV2
J gene: TRBJ1-2
CDR3 DNA: TGTGCCAGCAGTGAAGAGAGAGGTCACGGCTACACCTTC
CDR3 protein: CASSEERGHGYTF

clone size: .
D gene: TRBD1
V gene: TRBV29-1
J gene: TRBJ1-1
CDR3 DNA: TGCAGCGTGGGACAGACTGAAGCTTTCTTT
CDR3 protein: CSVGQTEAFF

clone size: once
D gene: TRBD2
V gene: TRBV7-2
J gene: TRBJ2-1
CDR3 DNA: TGTGCCAGCAGCCCGAGGACTAGCGGTTACAATGAGCAGTTCTTC
CDR3 protein: CASSPRTSGYNEQFF

clone size: .
D gene: TRBD1
V gene: TRBV7-8
J gene: TRBJ1-2
CDR3 DNA: TGTGCCAGCAGCTTTACCCGGACAGGGGAATGGGGCTACACCTTC
CDR3 protein: CASSFTRTGEWGYTF

clone size: .
D gene: TRBD1
V gene: TRBV19
J gene: TRBJ1-6
CDR3 DNA: TGTGCCAGTAGTATAGCGGGACAGGGTCGATCACCCCTCCACTTT
CDR3 protein: CASSIAGQGRSPLHF

clone size: .
D gene: TRBD2
V gene: TRBV7-2
J gene: TRBJ2-3
CDR3 DNA: TGTGCCAGCAGCTCAGGACGCCGGGGGGGGCAGTATTTT
CDR3 protein: CASSSGRRGGQYF

clone size: few
D gene: .
V gene: TRBV5-8
J gene: TRBJ2-3
CDR3 DNA: TGTGCCCCCCTGGATACGCAGTATTTT
CDR3 protein: CAPLDTQYF

clone size: .
D gene: TRBD1
V gene: TRBV7-9
J gene: TRBJ1-2
CDR3 DNA: TGTGCCAGCAGCTTCCGGGACAGCGAGGATCTCTATGGCTACACCTTC
CDR3 protein: CASSFRDSEDLYGYTF

clone size: .
D gene: .
V gene: TRBV7-6
J gene: TRBJ1-1
CDR3 DNA: TGTGCCAGCAGCTTATCAGGGGCCTATATGAACACTGAAGCTTTCTTT
CDR3 protein: CASSLSGAYMNTEAFF

clone size: .
D gene: TRBD2
V gene: TRBV15
J gene: TRBJ2-1
CDR3 DNA: TGTGCCACCAGCAGAGATAAAGGGCTAGCGGGGGCGGGGAATGAGCAGTTCTTC
CDR3 protein: CATSRDKGLAGAGNEQFF

clone size: few
D gene: TRBD1
V gene: TRBV28
J gene: TRBJ1-2
CDR3 DNA: TGTGCCAGCAGTTTAGAACAAGGGACAGGCCAAACTTTT
CDR3 protein: CASSLEQGTGQTF

clone size: .
D gene: TRBD1
V gene: TRBV18
J gene: TRBJ2-1
CDR3 DNA: TGTGCCAGCTCACCGTCGGGACAGGGGACTTATGGTGAGCAGTTCTTC
CDR3 protein: CASSPSGQGTYGEQFF

clone size: .
D gene: .
V gene: TRBV18
J gene: TRBJ2-2
CDR3 DNA: TGTGCCAGCTCACCATTTTCACAGGACGACACCGGGGAGCTGTTTTTT
CDR3 protein: CASSPFSQDDTGELFF

clone size: .
D gene: TRBD2
V gene: TRBV5-1
J gene: TRBJ2-1
CDR3 DNA: TGCGCCAGCAGACGACTAGCGGGGGGATACAATGAGCAGTTCTTC
CDR3 protein: CASRRLAGGYNEQFF

clone size: .
D gene: .
V gene: TRBV7-2
J gene: TRBJ1-5
CDR3 DNA: TGTGCCAGCAGCGGAGATGTTAGCAATCAGCCCCAGCATTTT
CDR3 protein: CASSGDVSNQPQHF

clone size: .
D gene: TRBD1
V gene: TRBV19
J gene: TRBJ1-6
CDR3 DNA: TGTGCCAGTAGCCTGACAGGGCTTGAGTATAATTCACCCCTCCACTTT
CDR3 protein: CASSLTGLEYNSPLHF

clone size: .
D gene: .
V gene: TRBV19
J gene: TRBJ1-4
CDR3 DNA: TGTGCCAGTAGTTCAGTGGGGGGCCGGGAGGATGAAAAACTGTTTTTT
CDR3 protein: CASSSVGGREDEKLFF

clone size: .
D gene: .
V gene: TRBV6-5
J gene: TRBJ1-1
CDR3 DNA: TGTGCCAGCAGTTACGGGCAGCTCCTGGGCCCTGAAGCTTTCTTT
CDR3 protein: CASSYGQLLGPEAFF

clone size: once
D gene: .
V gene: TRBV7-9
J gene: TRBJ1-4
CDR3 DNA: TGTGCCAGCAGCTTCACGGAGACTAATGAAAAACTGTTTTTT
CDR3 protein: CASSFTETNEKLFF

clone size: once
D gene: .
V gene: TRBV10-3
J gene: TRBJ1-3
CDR3 DNA: TGTGCCATCAGTGAGAGACAGGACTCTGGAAACACCATATATTTT
CDR3 protein: CAISERQDSGNTIYF

clone size: few
D gene: .
V gene: TRBV7-6
J gene: TRBJ1-3
CDR3 DNA: TGTGCCAGCAGCCAAACAGGGACCGGAAACACCATATATTTT
CDR3 protein: CASSQTGTGNTIYF

clone size: .
D gene: .
V gene: TRBV27
J gene: TRBJ2-2
CDR3 DNA: TGTGCCAGCAGCCTCCAAACAGGATCCGGGGAGCTGTTTTTT
CDR3 protein: CASSLQTGSGELFF

clone size: .
D gene: TRBD1
V gene: TRBV13
J gene: TRBJ1-1
CDR3 DNA: TGTGCCAGCAGCTCAAACCGACAGGGGGGAACCACTGAAGCTTTCTTT
CDR3 protein: CASSSNRQGGTTEAFF

clone size: .
D gene: .
V gene: TRBV7-6
J gene: TRBJ1-2
CDR3 DNA: TGTGCCAGCAGCTCCCCGGGGGGCTACACCTTC
CDR3 protein: CASSSPGGYTF

clone size: .
D gene: TRBD1
V gene: TRBV28
J gene: TRBJ2-7
CDR3 DNA: TGTGCCAGCAGGCCAACCGGGACAGGGACCTACGAGCAGTACTTC
CDR3 protein: CASRPTGTGTYEQYF

clone size: .
D gene: .
V gene: TRBV5-1
J gene: TRBJ1-2
CDR3 DNA: TGCGCCAGCAGCTCAACAGTTAACTATGGCTACACCTTC
CDR3 protein: CASSSTVNYGYTF

clone size: .
D gene: .
V gene: TRBV24-1
J gene: TRBJ1-1
CDR3 DNA: TGTGCCACCAGTGATTTGCAGGGAGGCACTGAAGCTTTCTTT
CDR3 protein: CATSDLQGGTEAFF

clone size: .
D gene: TRBD1
V gene: TRBV18
J gene: TRBJ2-1
CDR3 DNA: TGTGCCAGCTCACCTCGGGACAGACCATACAATGAGCAGTTCTTC
CDR3 protein: CASSPRDRPYNEQFF

clone size: .
D gene: TRBD1
V gene: TRBV11-2
J gene: TRBJ2-7
CDR3 DNA: TGTGCCAGCAGCATTGACAGGGGGACCTACGAGCAGTACTTC
CDR3 protein: CASSIDRGTYEQYF

clone size: .
D gene: .
V gene: TRBV10-1
J gene: TRBJ2-3
CDR3 DNA: TGCGCCAGCAGTGAAGGACAGTTCACAGATACGCAGTATTTT
CDR3 protein: CASSEGQFTDTQYF

clone size: .
D gene: .
V gene: TRBV7-9
J gene: TRBJ1-3
CDR3 DNA: TGTGCCAGCAGCTTAGCTCTCCCTACTTCCATATATTTT
CDR3 protein: CASSLALPTSIYF

clone size: .
D gene: .
V gene: TRBV13
J gene: TRBJ1-3
CDR3 DNA: TGTGCCAGCAGCCGATGGGAGCCTGGCGGAAACACCATATATTTT
CDR3 protein: CASSRWEPGGNTIYF

clone size: .
D gene: TRBD2
V gene: TRBV5-1
J gene: TRBJ2-5
CDR3 DNA: TGCGCCAGCAGCACCACTAGCGGCAGTGAGACCCAGTACTTC
CDR3 protein: CASSTTSGSETQYF

clone size: .
D gene: .
V gene: TRBV19
J gene: TRBJ2-7
CDR3 DNA: TGTGCCAGTAGTCCTCTCCTCCAGTACGAGCAGTACTTC
CDR3 protein: CASSPLLQYEQYF